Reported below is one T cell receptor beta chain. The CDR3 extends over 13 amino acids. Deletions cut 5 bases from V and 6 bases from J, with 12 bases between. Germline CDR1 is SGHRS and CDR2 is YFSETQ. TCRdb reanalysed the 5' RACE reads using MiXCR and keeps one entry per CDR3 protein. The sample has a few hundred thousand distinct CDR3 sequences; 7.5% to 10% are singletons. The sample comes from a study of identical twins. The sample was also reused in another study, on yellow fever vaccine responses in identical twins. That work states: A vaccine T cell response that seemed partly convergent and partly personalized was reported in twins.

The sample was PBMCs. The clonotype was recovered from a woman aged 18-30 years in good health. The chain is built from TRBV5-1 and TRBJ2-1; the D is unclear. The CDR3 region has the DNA TGCGCCAGCAGAATGGTCGGAGTCAATGAGCAGTTCTTC. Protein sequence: CASRMVGVNEQFF.